The rows below give T cell receptor beta chains drawn from one sample of a study of spatial heterogeneity in lung cancer. TCRdb reprocessed the 5' RACE reads via MiXCR and lists one record per CDR3 protein. Of 2,500 or so distinct CDR3 sequences in the sample, under 15% were seen once. The sample was PBMCs, taken at surgery. Receptor source: a male donor with early-stage non-small cell lung cancer. CDR3s include the opening cysteine and the closing phenylalanine or tryptophan. D genes are given only for firm matches. Clone size is shown for a subset of rows, as once, few, many or a class of expanded clone.

clone size	V gene	D gene	J gene	CDR3 protein	CDR3 DNA
many	TRBV7-7	NA	TRBJ2-5	CASSLGGSRETQYF	TGTGCTAGCAGCTTAGGTGGGAGTAGGGAGACCCAGTACTTC
many	TRBV20-1	TRBD2	TRBJ2-3	CSARPGTISTDTQYF	TGCAGTGCTAGACCCGGGACTATAAGCACAGATACGCAGTATTTT
many	TRBV5-1	TRBD2	TRBJ2-7	CASSPGGAASIYEQYF	TGCGCCAGCAGCCCGGGGGGGGCGGCATCAATTTACGAGCAGTACTTC
many	TRBV20-1	NA	TRBJ2-7	CSARATVSSYEQYF	TGCAGTGCTAGAGCGACGGTTAGCTCCTACGAGCAGTACTTC
medium-sized	TRBV23-1	TRBD2	TRBJ2-4	CASTRGLAGLAKNIQYF	TGCGCCAGCACTCGGGGACTAGCGGGGTTGGCCAAAAACATTCAGTACTTC
medium-sized	TRBV7-2	TRBD2	TRBJ2-7	CASSSRYARTSGLSYEQYF	TGTGCCAGCAGCTCGCGATACGCAAGGACTAGCGGGTTGTCCTACGAGCAGTACTTC
many	TRBV6-1	NA	TRBJ2-7	CASSELTGGEYEQYF	TGTGCCAGCAGTGAATTGACCGGGGGCGAGTACGAGCAGTACTTC
medium-sized	TRBV29-1	TRBD1	TRBJ2-2	CSAETGEVRRELFF	TGCAGCGCCGAGACAGGGGAAGTTCGCAGGGAGCTGTTTTTT
few	TRBV19	NA	TRBJ2-1	CASSIGETSSEQFF	TGTGCCAGTAGTATAGGTGAAACTAGCAGTGAGCAGTTCTTC
medium-sized	TRBV27	NA	TRBJ2-6	CATRAGASGANVLTF	TGTGCCACCAGGGCAGGGGCGTCTGGGGCCAACGTCCTGACTTTC
medium-sized	TRBV12-3/TRBV12-4	NA	TRBJ1-2	CASSFGQPRDGYTF	TGTGCCAGCAGTTTTGGGCAGCCTAGGGATGGCTACACCTTC
medium-sized	TRBV14	NA	TRBJ1-2	CASSRDLNYGYTF	TGTGCCAGCAGCCGGGACCTTAACTATGGCTACACCTTC
medium-sized	TRBV10-1	NA	TRBJ2-5	CASSESRGRDTETQYF	TGCGCCAGCAGTGAGTCGCGGGGTCGGGACACCGAGACCCAGTACTTC
many	TRBV5-1	TRBD1	TRBJ2-5	CASSLAGQGETQYF	TGCGCCAGCAGCTTGGCGGGACAGGGTGAGACCCAGTACTTC
few	TRBV12-3/TRBV12-4	TRBD1	TRBJ2-7	CASSADRVFSYEQYF	TGTGCCAGCAGTGCCGACAGGGTATTCTCCTACGAGCAGTACTTC
few	TRBV12-3/TRBV12-4	NA	TRBJ2-5	CASSSSAVETQYF	TGTGCCAGCAGTTCTTCAGCGGTCGAGACCCAGTACTTC
medium-sized	TRBV27	NA	TRBJ1-1	CASSTSFYTEAFF	TGTGCCAGCAGCACATCTTTTTACACTGAAGCTTTCTTT
medium-sized	TRBV19	NA	TRBJ1-1	CASSIPTNTEAFF	TGTGCCAGTAGTATCCCCACGAACACTGAAGCTTTCTTT
NA	TRBV27	NA	TRBJ1-1	CASSNLGGTEAFF	TGTGCCAGCAGTAACCTAGGGGGGACTGAAGCTTTCTTT
few	TRBV27	NA	TRBJ2-1	CASSLSYGGANEQFF	TGTGCCAGCAGTTTATCGTATGGGGGGGCGAATGAGCAGTTCTTC
NA	TRBV6-5	TRBD2	TRBJ2-3	CARQNPRSGADTQYF	TGTGCCAGGCAAAACCCTCGTAGCGGGGCGGATACGCAGTATTTT
many	TRBV23-1	TRBD2	TRBJ2-2	CASSQSELAGDSGELFF	TGCGCCAGCAGTCAATCTGAGCTAGCGGGAGACTCCGGGGAGCTGTTTTTT
NA	TRBV5-1	NA	TRBJ2-1	CASSPRGAGSSYNEQFF	TGCGCCAGCAGCCCCCGGGGGGCGGGAAGCTCCTACAATGAGCAGTTCTTC
many	TRBV7-2	NA	TRBJ2-3	CASSSRPGDTQYF	TGTGCCAGCAGCTCCCGTCCCGGGGATACGCAGTATTTT
many	TRBV5-4	NA	TRBJ2-3	CASSLAVQRSTDTQYF	TGTGCCAGCAGCTTGGCAGTCCAGCGGAGCACAGATACGCAGTATTTT
medium-sized	TRBV6-2/TRBV6-3	TRBD1	TRBJ2-2	CASRPTGALNTGELFF	TGTGCCAGCAGGCCGACAGGGGCCCTGAACACCGGGGAGCTGTTTTTT
many	TRBV12-3/TRBV12-4	NA	TRBJ2-2	CASTYTGELFF	TGTGCCAGCACCTACACCGGGGAGCTGTTTTTT
NA	TRBV4-1	NA	TRBJ2-1	CASSQGSSESEQFF	TGCGCCAGCAGCCAAGGCTCTAGCGAGAGTGAGCAGTTCTTC
NA	TRBV30	TRBD2	TRBJ2-1	CAWSVLADTLF	TGTGCCTGGAGTGTACTAGCGGACACCCTCTTC
few	TRBV5-1	TRBD2	TRBJ2-3	CASSFESGRIQDTQYF	TGCGCCAGCAGCTTCGAAAGCGGGAGGATTCAAGATACGCAGTATTTT
few	TRBV18	NA	TRBJ2-2	CASSGTGYDNTGELFF	TGTGCCAGCTCCGGGACCGGCTACGATAACACCGGGGAGCTGTTTTTT
medium-sized	TRBV29-1	TRBD1	TRBJ2-7	CSVGTGFNEQYF	TGCAGCGTGGGGACAGGGTTCAACGAGCAGTACTTC